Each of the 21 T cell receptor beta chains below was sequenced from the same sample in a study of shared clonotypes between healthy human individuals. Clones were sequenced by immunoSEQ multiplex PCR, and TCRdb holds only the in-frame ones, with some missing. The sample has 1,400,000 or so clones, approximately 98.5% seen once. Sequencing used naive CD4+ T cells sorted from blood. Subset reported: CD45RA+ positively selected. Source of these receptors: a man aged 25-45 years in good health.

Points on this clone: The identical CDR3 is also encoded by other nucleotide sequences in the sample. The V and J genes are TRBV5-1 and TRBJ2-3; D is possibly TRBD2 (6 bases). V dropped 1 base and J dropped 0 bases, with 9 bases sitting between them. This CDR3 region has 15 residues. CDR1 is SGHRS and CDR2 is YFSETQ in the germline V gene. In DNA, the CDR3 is TGCGCCAGCAGCTTGCTACGGGGGAGCACAGATACGCAGTATTTT. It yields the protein CASSLLRGSTDTQYF.

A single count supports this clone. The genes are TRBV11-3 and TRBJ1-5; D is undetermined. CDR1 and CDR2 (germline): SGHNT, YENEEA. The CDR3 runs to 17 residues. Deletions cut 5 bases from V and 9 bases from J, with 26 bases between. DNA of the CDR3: TGTGCCAGCAGCCGCTACCCTCCAATCAGGAGGGTGGGGCCCCAGCATTTT. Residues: CASSRYPPIRRVGPQHF.

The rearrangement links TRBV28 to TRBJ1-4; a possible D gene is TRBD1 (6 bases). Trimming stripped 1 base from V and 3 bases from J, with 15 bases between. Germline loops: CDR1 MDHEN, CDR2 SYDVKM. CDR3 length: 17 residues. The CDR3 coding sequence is TGTGCCAGCAGTTTATATCAGGGGAGGGTCGCTAATGAAAAACTGTTTTTT. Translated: CASSLYQGRVANEKLFF.

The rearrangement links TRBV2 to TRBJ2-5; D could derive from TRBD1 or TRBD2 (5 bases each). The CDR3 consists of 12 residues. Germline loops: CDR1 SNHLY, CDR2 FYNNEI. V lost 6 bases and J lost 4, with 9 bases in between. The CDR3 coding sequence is TGTGCCAGCAGGGGGGTAGGAGAGACCCAGTACTTC. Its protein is CASRGVGETQYF.

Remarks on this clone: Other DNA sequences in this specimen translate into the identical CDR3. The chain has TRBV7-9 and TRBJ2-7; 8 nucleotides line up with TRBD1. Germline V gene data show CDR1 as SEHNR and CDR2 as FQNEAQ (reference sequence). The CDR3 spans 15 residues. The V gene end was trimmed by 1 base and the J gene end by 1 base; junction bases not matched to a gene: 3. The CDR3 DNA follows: TGTGCCAGCAGCTTAGGTACAGGGGGATCCTACGAGCAGTACTTC. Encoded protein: CASSLGTGGSYEQYF. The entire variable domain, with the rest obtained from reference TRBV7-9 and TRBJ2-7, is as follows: DTGVSQNPRHKITKRGQNVTFRCDPISEHNRLYWYRQTLGQGPEFLTYFQNEAQLEKSRLLSDRFSAERPKGSFSTLEIQRTEQGDSAMYLCASSLGTGGSYEQYFGPGTRLTVT.

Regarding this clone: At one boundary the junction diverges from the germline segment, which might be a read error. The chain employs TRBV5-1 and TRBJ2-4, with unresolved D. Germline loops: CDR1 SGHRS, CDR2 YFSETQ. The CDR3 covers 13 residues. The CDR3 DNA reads TGCGCCAGCAGCTTGGAACGGGTTGGGGTTTGGAACTTC. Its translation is CASSLERVGVWNF.

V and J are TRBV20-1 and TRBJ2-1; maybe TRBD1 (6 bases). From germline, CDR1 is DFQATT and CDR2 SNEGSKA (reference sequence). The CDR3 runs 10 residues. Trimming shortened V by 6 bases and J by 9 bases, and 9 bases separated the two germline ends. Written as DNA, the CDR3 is TGCAGTGCCGGACAGCTTGAGCAGTTCTTC. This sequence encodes CSAGQLEQFF.

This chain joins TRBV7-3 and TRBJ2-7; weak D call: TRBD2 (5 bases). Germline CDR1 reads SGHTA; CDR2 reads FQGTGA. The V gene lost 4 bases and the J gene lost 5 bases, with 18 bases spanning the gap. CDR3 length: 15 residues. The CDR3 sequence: CASSSSSRAINEQYF. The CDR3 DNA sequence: TGTGCCAGCAGCTCGAGCTCGAGGGCTATCAACGAGCAGTACTTC.

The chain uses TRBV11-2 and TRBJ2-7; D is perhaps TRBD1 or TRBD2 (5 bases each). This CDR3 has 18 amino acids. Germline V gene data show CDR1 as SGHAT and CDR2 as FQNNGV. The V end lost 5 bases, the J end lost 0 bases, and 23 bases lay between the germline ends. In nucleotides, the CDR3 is TGTGCCAGCAGCCGGAGAGTTGCCGGGACGGTTAGCTCCTACGAGCAGTACTTC. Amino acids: CASSRRVAGTVSSYEQYF.

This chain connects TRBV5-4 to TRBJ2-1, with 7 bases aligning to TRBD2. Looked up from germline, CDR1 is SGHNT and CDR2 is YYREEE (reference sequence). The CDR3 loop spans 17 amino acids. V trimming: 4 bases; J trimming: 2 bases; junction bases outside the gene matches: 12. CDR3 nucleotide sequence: TGTGCCAGCAGCAAGGGGTCGGCGGGAGAGGCCTACAATGAGCAGTTCTTC. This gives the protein CASSKGSAGEAYNEQFF.

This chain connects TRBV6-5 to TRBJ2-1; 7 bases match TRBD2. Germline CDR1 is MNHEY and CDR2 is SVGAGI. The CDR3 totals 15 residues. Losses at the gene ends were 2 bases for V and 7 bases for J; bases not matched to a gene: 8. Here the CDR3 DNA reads TGTGCCAGCAGTTACCTTCCAGCGGGATCGAATGAGCAGTTCTTC. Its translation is CASSYLPAGSNEQFF.

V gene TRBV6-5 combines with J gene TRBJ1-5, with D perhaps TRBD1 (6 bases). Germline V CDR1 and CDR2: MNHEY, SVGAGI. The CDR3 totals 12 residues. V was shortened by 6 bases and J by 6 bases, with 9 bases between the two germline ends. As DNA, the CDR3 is TGTGCCAGCAGGCAGGGGAGTCAGCCCCAGCATTTT. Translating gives CASRQGSQPQHF.

CDR3 amino acids: CASLGTSGNNEQFF. The CDR3, as DNA: TGTGCCAGCTTAGGGACTAGCGGGAATAATGAGCAGTTCTTC. V and J are TRBV25-1 and TRBJ2-1; 13 nucleotides match TRBD2. V lost 8 bases, J lost 7 bases, and 5 bases stayed unmatched. Germline V lookup: CDR1 MGHDK, CDR2 SYGVNS. The CDR3 is made up of 14 amino acids.

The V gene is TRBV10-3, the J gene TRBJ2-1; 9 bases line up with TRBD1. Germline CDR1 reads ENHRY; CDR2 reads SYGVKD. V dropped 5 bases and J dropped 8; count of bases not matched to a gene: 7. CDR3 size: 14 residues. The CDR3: CAISRQGVMDEQFF. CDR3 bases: TGTGCCATCAGTAGACAGGGGGTGATGGATGAGCAGTTCTTC.

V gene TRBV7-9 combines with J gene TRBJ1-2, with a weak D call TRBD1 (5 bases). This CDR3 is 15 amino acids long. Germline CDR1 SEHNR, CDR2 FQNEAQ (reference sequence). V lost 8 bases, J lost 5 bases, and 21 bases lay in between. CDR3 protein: CASRSSRYRSYGYTF. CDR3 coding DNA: TGTGCCAGCCGAAGTAGTCGGTACAGGAGTTATGGCTACACCTTC.

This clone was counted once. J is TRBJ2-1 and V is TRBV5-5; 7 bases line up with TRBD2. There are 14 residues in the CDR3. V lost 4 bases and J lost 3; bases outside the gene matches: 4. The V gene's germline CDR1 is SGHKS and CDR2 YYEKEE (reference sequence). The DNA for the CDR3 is TGTGCCAGCAGCCGGGAGGCCCTCTACAATGAGCAGTTCTTC. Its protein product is CASSREALYNEQFF.

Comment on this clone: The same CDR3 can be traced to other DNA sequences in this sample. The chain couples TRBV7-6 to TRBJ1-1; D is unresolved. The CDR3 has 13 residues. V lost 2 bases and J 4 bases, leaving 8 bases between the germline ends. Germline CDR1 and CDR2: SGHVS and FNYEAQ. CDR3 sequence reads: CASSLSGVTEAFF. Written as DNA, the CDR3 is TGTGCCAGCAGCTTAAGTGGGGTCACTGAAGCTTTCTTT.

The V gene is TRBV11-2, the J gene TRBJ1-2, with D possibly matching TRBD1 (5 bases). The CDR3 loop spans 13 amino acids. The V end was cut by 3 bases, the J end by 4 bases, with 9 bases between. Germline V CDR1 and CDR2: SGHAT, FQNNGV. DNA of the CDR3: TGTGCCAGCAGCTTGTGGGACGGCTATGGCTACACCTTC. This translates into CASSLWDGYGYTF.

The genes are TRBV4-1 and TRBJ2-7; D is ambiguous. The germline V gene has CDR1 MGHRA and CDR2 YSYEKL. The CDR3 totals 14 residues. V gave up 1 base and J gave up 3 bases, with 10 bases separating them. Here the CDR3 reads CASSQVGRDYEQYF. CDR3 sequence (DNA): TGCGCCAGCAGCCAAGTAGGTAGAGACTACGAGCAGTACTTC.

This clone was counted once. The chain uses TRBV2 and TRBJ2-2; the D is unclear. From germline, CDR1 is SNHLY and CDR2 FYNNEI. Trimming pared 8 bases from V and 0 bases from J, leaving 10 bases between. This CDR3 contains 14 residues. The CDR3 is CASVVTTNTGELFF. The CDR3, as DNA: TGTGCCAGCGTAGTTACAACGAACACCGGGGAGCTGTTTTTT.

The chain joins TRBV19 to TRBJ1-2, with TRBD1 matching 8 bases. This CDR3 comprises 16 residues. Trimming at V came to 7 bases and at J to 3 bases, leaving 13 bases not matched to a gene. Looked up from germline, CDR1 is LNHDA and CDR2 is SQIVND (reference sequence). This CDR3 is CASTTNWMDRDYGYTF. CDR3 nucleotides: TGTGCCAGTACAACTAATTGGATGGACAGGGACTATGGCTACACCTTC. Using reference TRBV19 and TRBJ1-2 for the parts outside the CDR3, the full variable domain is DGGITQSPKYLFRKEGQNVTLSCEQNLNHDAMYWYRQDPGQGLRLIYYSQIVNDFQKGDIAEGYSVSREKKESFPLTVTSAQKNPTAFYLCASTTNWMDRDYGYTFGSGTRLTVV.